The entry below gives a single T cell receptor beta chain sequence along with its context. One junction end does not reproduce the germline sequence, and a read error may be involved. The source of the sample is a study of blood T cell repertoires in COVID-19. This table comes from immunoSEQ multiplex PCR, and its TCRdb copy is limited to in-frame clones, with some not included. The sample includes roughly 100,000 clones, approximately 80% of them seen just once. Germline V gene sequence: CDR1 SGHRS, CDR2 YFSETQ. CDR3 length equals 17 residues. The chain employs TRBV5-1 and TRBJ2-3; TRBD2 agrees at 15 bases. Sequenced sample: peripheral blood. The clonotype was recovered from a man aged 60-69 years with active or convalescent COVID-19. CDR3 residues: CASSLGLAGGGGDTQYF. The CDR3 DNA reads TGCGCCAGCAGTTTGGGACTAGCGGGAGGAGGAGGAGATACGCAGTATTTT.